The 23 T cell receptor beta chains below all came from one sample that was sequenced in a study of OX40 agonist ivuxolimab in advanced cancers. Sequenced by immunoSEQ multiplex PCR; TCRdb stores in-frame clones only, minus some. The sample holds roughly 68,000 clones, around 83% seen once. The sample consisted of CD4+ or CD8+ T cells sorted from blood, taken in a trial of the OX40 agonist ivuxolimab. The receptor source for this set is an adult with an advanced solid tumor such as melanoma, head and neck, liver or kidney cancer.

The V and J genes are TRBV28 and TRBJ2-6; no clear D. Trimming pared 6 bases from V and 4 bases from J, leaving 13 bases between. CDR3 length: 15 amino acids. The germline V gene has CDR1 MDHEN and CDR2 SYDVKM. CDR3 region: CASSFLNPGANVLTF. DNA of the CDR3: TGTGCCAGCAGCTTTCTAAACCCCGGGGCCAACGTCCTGACTTTC. Full variable domain (missing parts from reference TRBV28 and TRBJ2-6): DVKVTQSSRYLVKRTGEKVFLECVQDMDHENMFWYRQDPGLGLRLIYFSYDVKMKEKGDIPEGYSVSREKKERFSLILESASTNQTSMYLCASSFLNPGANVLTFGAGSRLTVL.

This clone occurred a few times. The chain combines TRBV7-2 with TRBJ2-2; TRBD1 aligns across 8 bases. The CDR3 spans 19 residues. J was trimmed by 0 bases and V by 5 bases; bases with no gene match: 14. CDR1 is SGHTA, CDR2 FQGNSA, per germline. Here the CDR3 DNA reads TGTGCCAGCAGCGCAATCTCCGGGACAGGTCATACGAACACCGGGGAGCTGTTTTTT. It is translated as CASSAISGTGHTNTGELFF.

The CDR3 nucleotides are TGTGCCAGCAGTCAGGGCCAGGGAGGTGAAAAACTGTTTTTT. Encoded protein: CASSQGQGGEKLFF. This chain connects TRBV7-6 to TRBJ1-4; D might be TRBD1 (5 bases). Germline V CDR1 and CDR2: SGHVS, FNYEAQ. The CDR3 length is 14 residues. V shed 6 bases and J shed 7 bases, with 15 bases lying between them.

This clone was recorded only once. V gene TRBV28 combines with J gene TRBJ2-7, with 13 bases fitting TRBD2. Germline trimming cut 0 bases from V and 6 bases from J; bases unmatched to any gene: 14. Germline-derived CDR1 and CDR2 are MDHEN and SYDVKM. The CDR3 is 19 residues long. DNA for the CDR3: TGTGCCAGCAGTTTATGGACCGGACTAGCGGGAGCTTCTAGGAGCGAGCAGTACTTC. Amino acids: CASSLWTGLAGASRSEQYF. Supplemented by reference TRBV28 and TRBJ2-7, the full variable domain reads DVKVTQSSRYLVKRTGEKVFLECVQDMDHENMFWYRQDPGLGLRLIYFSYDVKMKEKGDIPEGYSVSREKKERFSLILESASTNQTSMYLCASSLWTGLAGASRSEQYFGPGTRLTVT.

The chain has TRBV7-3 and TRBJ2-7; TRBD1 or TRBD2 may be the D gene (5 bases each). CDR3 length: 14 residues. V gave up 2 bases and J gave up 3 bases, with 11 bases separating them. Germline values: CDR1 SGHTA, CDR2 FQGTGA. CDR3 region: CASSLEGLDYEQYF. In DNA, the CDR3 is TGTGCCAGCAGCTTAGAGGGGCTGGACTACGAGCAGTACTTC.

The chain has TRBV7-2 and TRBJ2-3; 7 nucleotides line up with TRBD2. J was trimmed by 4 bases and V by 2 bases; bases with no gene match: 3. There are 14 residues in the CDR3. The V gene's germline CDR1 is SGHTA and CDR2 FQGNSA. Here the CDR3 DNA reads TGTGCCAGCAGCTTAACGCTAGCGGCAGATACGCAGTATTTT. This codes for CASSLTLAADTQYF.

The genes are TRBV28 and TRBJ1-1, with a weak D call TRBD1 (5 bases). With 6 bases removed from V and 3 bases from J, the gap between germline ends came to 5 bases. From germline, CDR1 is MDHEN and CDR2 SYDVKM. This CDR3 is built from 11 residues. CDR3 DNA: TGTGCCAGCAGGGGGGACACTGAAGCTTTCTTT. Translating gives CASRGDTEAFF.

The CDR3 DNA reads TGTGCCAGCAGCCAAGGCAGGTCCTACGAGCAGTACTTC. Its protein is CASSQGRSYEQYF. The V and J genes are TRBV5-6 and TRBJ2-5; no clear D. The J call may be faulty, since TRBJ2-7 better matches the DNA end. The CDR3 contains 13 residues. Germline CDR1 reads SGHDT; CDR2 reads YYEEEE.

V usage is TRBV7-2 and J usage is TRBJ2-1; no firm D call. Germline CDR1 reads SGHTA; CDR2 reads FQGNSA. This CDR3 region has 13 residues. Trimming removed 3 bases at V and 2 bases at J, with 5 bases between. The CDR3 protein is CASSFVPYNEQFF. The CDR3 bases are TGTGCCAGCAGCTTCGTCCCCTACAATGAGCAGTTCTTC.

The chain is built from TRBV6-1 and TRBJ2-3; 7 bases agree with TRBD2. The J segment lost 6 bases and the V segment lost 3 bases, leaving 3 bases of the junction unmatched. The length of the CDR3 is 13 residues. CDR1 is MNHNS and CDR2 is SASEGT in the germline V gene. For the CDR3, the DNA is TGTGCCAGCAGTGAGGCGGGAGCCGATACGCAGTATTTT. It codes for CASSEAGADTQYF.

The chain combines TRBV19 with TRBJ1-1, with D tentatively TRBD1 (6 bases). This CDR3 contains 14 residues. Germline CDR1 reads LNHDA; CDR2 reads SQIVND (reference sequence). V was trimmed by 6 bases and J by 3 bases, leaving 14 bases between them. CDR3: CASSQGSGDTEAFF. CDR3 nucleotides: TGTGCCAGTAGCCAGGGGTCCGGGGACACTGAAGCTTTCTTT.

This chain uses TRBV7-2 with TRBJ1-1, with no clear D. The CDR3 covers 15 residues. Trimming left V 10 bases short and J 0 bases short, with 18 bases between. CDR1 is SGHTA and CDR2 is FQGNSA in the germline V gene. CDR3 nucleotide sequence: TGTGCCACCGCCCAAGTTGGGAGGGTGAACACTGAAGCTTTCTTT. Translation: CATAQVGRVNTEAFF.

This clone was recorded only once. This rearrangement joins TRBV4-1 to TRBJ2-5, with 8 bases fitting TRBD2. Germline V gives CDR1 MGHRA, CDR2 YSYEKL. Losses at the gene ends were 0 bases for V and 2 bases for J; bases not matched to a gene: 2. The CDR3 loop spans 15 amino acids. The CDR3 nucleotides read TGCGCCAGCAGCCAAGAGGCTAGCGGGCAAGAGACCCAGTACTTC. As protein: CASSQEASGQETQYF.

V gene TRBV25-1 combines with J gene TRBJ2-7, with D unresolved. V was pared by 3 bases and J by 3 bases, with 6 bases between. This CDR3 comprises 12 residues. Germline V lookup: CDR1 MGHDK, CDR2 SYGVNS. The CDR3 sequence is CASSESRYEQYF. CDR3 sequence (DNA): TGTGCCAGCAGTGAGTCTCGCTACGAGCAGTACTTC.

In its sample, this clone was seen once. The chain combines TRBV15 with TRBJ2-5, with a weak D call TRBD2 (5 bases). The V end lost 7 bases, the J end lost 5 bases, and 11 bases lay between the germline ends. This CDR3 contains 12 residues. Germline V gene sequence: CDR1 LNHNV, CDR2 YYDKDF (reference sequence). The DNA of the CDR3 is TGTGCCACCACCGAGGGAGAGGAGACCCAGTACTTC. Its protein product is CATTEGEETQYF. The entire variable domain, with the rest obtained from reference TRBV15 and TRBJ2-5, is as follows: DAMVIQNPRYQVTQFGKPVTLSCSQTLNHNVMYWYQQKSSQAPKLLFHYYDKDFNNEADTPDNFQSRRPNTSFCFLDIRSPGLGDTAMYLCATTEGEETQYFGPGTRLLVL.

The chain combines TRBV6-1 with TRBJ2-3; D call uncertain. Germline V gene lookup returns CDR1 MNHNS and CDR2 SASEGT. The germline V and J ends were trimmed by 6 bases and 3 bases, with 10 bases remaining between them. The CDR3 sequence is 13 residues long. The chain's CDR3 is CASRAEVTDTQYF. As DNA, the CDR3 is TGTGCCAGCAGGGCGGAAGTTACAGATACGCAGTATTTT.

The CDR3 sequence: CASSQGEGTLHF. CDR3 sequence (DNA): TGTGCCAGCAGTCAGGGGGAGGGAACCCTCCACTTT. The chain recombines TRBV6-5 with TRBJ1-6, with 7 bases fitting TRBD1. V was pared by 5 bases and J by 14 bases, with 6 bases of the junction left unmatched. CDR3 length: 12 residues. Germline V gives CDR1 MNHEY, CDR2 SVGAGI.

The chain links TRBV28 to TRBJ2-7; D not certain. The CDR3 extends over 13 amino acids. Trimming took off 6 bases at V and 0 bases at J, with 9 bases between the two ends. Germline CDR1 is MDHEN and CDR2 is SYDVKM. The CDR3 region has the DNA TGTGCCAGCAGCTGGCTAATCTCCTACGAGCAGTACTTC. As protein: CASSWLISYEQYF.

V is TRBV18 and J is TRBJ1-1; D may be TRBD1 (5 bases). The CDR3 runs 14 residues. With 6 bases removed from V and 2 bases from J, the gap between germline ends came to 13 bases. CDR1 and CDR2 (germline): KGHSH, LQKENI. The CDR3 sequence: CASSQRGDNTEAFF. In DNA, the CDR3 is TGTGCCAGCTCGCAACGAGGGGACAACACTGAAGCTTTCTTT.

J is TRBJ2-1 and V is TRBV5-4; TRBD1 agrees at 10 bases. This CDR3 has 14 amino acids. Germline lookup yields CDR1 SGHNT and CDR2 YYREEE (reference sequence). V trimming: 4 bases; J trimming: 9 bases; junction bases outside the gene matches: 7. CDR3 DNA sequence: TGTGCCAGCAGCCTGGACAGGGGGAGCGGTGAGCAGTTCTTC. Translating gives CASSLDRGSGEQFF.

The chain joins TRBV18 to TRBJ2-3; 12 nucleotides line up with TRBD2. The V gene end was trimmed by 4 bases and the J gene end by 6 bases; junction bases not matched to a gene: 11. The length of the CDR3 is 17 residues. Germline CDR1 KGHSH, CDR2 LQKENI. DNA of the CDR3: TGTGCCAGCTCACTCGGACTAGCGGGAACCACGACGGATACGCAGTATTTT. This gives the protein CASSLGLAGTTTDTQYF.

The V call is TRBV28, the J call TRBJ2-1; no reliable D call. Trimming took 8 bases from V and 3 from J, leaving 11 bases between them. The CDR3 length is 13 residues. Germline V lookup: CDR1 MDHEN, CDR2 SYDVKM. This chain's CDR3 is CASGRALYNEQFF. CDR3 DNA: TGTGCCAGCGGAAGAGCTCTCTACAATGAGCAGTTCTTC.

A note on this clone: A much larger clonotype is one base distant, so this may be a read error. The chain carries TRBV2 and TRBJ1-1; no clear D. Germline-derived CDR1 and CDR2 are SNHLY and FYNNEI. CDR3 length: 11 amino acids. V lost 6 bases and J lost 0, with 2 bases in between. In DNA, the CDR3 is TGTGCCAGCAGGATGAACACTGAAGCTTTCTTT. Amino acid sequence: CASRMNTEAFF.